This T cell receptor (beta chain) appears in the sequencing data of a study of PD-L1 blockade in urothelial cancer. Assay used: immunoSEQ multiplex PCR; TCRdb lists only in-frame clones, some missing. The sample has about 76,000 clones, about 91% seen once. Trimming shortened V by 6 bases and J by 0 bases, and 14 bases separated the two germline ends. CDR1 is SNHLY and CDR2 is FYNNEI in the germline V gene. The CDR3 contains 16 residues. As to time point: peripheral blood 6 weeks after treatment start. The rearrangement joins TRBV2 to TRBJ1-4; D gene unclear. Sequences were derived from PBMCs, sampled around atezolizumab (anti-PD-L1) treatment. The sequence was obtained from a woman older than 75 with urothelial cancer. The CDR3 sequence is CASRGRESSTNEKLFF. The CDR3 DNA follows: TGTGCCAGCAGGGGCCGGGAGTCCTCAACTAATGAAAAACTGTTTTTT. The variable domain in full, with the rest retrieved from reference TRBV2 and TRBJ1-4, is EPEVTQTPSHQVTQMGQEVILRCVPISNHLYFYWYRQILGQKVEFLVSFYNNEISEKSEIFDDQFSVERPDGSNFTLKIRSTKLEDSAMYFCASRGRESSTNEKLFFGSGTQLSVL.